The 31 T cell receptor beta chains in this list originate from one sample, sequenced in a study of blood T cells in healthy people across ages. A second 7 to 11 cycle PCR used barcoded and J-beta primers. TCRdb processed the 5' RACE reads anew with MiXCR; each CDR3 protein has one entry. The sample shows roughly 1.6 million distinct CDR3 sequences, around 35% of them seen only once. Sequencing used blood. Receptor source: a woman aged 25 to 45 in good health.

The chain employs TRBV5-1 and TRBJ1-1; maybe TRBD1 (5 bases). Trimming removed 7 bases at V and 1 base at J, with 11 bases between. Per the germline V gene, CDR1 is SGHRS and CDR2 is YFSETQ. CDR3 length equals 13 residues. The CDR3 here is CASGMTANTEAFF. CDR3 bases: TGCGCCAGCGGCATGACAGCGAACACTGAAGCTTTCTTT.

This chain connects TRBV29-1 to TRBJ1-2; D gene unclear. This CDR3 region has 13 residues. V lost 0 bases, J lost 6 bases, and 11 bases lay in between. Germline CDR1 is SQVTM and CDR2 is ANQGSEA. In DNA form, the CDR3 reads TGCAGCGTTGAAGAACGCTGGGAGGATGGCTACACCTTC. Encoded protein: CSVEERWEDGYTF.

The DNA for the CDR3 is TGCAGTGCTGATACTAGCGGGAGGCTCTACAATGAGCAGTACTTC. Amino acid sequence: CSADTSGRLYNEQYF. This rearrangement joins TRBV20-1 to TRBJ2-5; the match to TRBD2 covers 12 bases. V was clipped by 5 bases and J by 11 bases; unmatched bases: 15. CDR1 is DFQATT, CDR2 SNEGSKA, per germline (reference sequence). The length of the CDR3 is 15 residues.

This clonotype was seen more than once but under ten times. DNA of the CDR3: TGTGCCAGCAGCTCCCGGGGGGTAGATTCACCCCTCCACTTT. Translating it yields CASSSRGVDSPLHF. The chain couples TRBV12-3 or TRBV12-4 to TRBJ1-6; tentative D call: TRBD1 (5 bases). CDR3 length equals 14 residues. V lost 6 bases and J 8 bases, leaving 14 bases between the germline ends.

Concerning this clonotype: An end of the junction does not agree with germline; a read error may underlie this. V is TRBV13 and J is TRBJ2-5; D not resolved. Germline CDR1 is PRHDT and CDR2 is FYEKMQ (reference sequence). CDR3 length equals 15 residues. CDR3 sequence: CAGSARDLRQETQYF. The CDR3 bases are TGTGCCGGCAGCGCCAGAGACCTGAGGCAAGAGACCCAGTACTTC.

CDR3 sequence (DNA): TGTGCCAGCGCAACAGACGTGAGCTCCTACGAGCAGTACTTC. Translating it yields CASATDVSSYEQYF. J is TRBJ2-7 and V is TRBV6-6; D unclear. V was clipped by 8 bases and J by 0 bases, with 14 bases between them. There are 14 residues in the CDR3. CDR1 is MNHNY, CDR2 SVGAGI, per germline (reference sequence).

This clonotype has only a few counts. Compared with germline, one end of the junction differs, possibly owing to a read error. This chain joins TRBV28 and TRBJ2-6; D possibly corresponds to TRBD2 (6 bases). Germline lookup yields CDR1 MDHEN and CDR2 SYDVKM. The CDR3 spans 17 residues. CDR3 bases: TGTGCCGGCAGAGGACTACCGGGTGCGTCTGGGGCCAACGTCCTGACTTTC. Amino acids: CAGRGLPGASGANVLTF.

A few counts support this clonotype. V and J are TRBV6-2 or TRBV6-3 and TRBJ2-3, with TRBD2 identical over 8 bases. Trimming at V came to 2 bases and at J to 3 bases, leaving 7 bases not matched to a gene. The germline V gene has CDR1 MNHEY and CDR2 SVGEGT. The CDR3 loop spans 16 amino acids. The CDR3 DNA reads TGTGCCAGCAGTTACAAGGTAGCGGGGCGGACAGATACGCAGTATTTT. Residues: CASSYKVAGRTDTQYF.

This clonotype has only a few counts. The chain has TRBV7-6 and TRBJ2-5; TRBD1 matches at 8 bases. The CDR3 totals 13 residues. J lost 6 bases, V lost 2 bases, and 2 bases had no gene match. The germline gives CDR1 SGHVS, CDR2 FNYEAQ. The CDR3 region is CASSLQGAKTQYF. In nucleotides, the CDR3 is TGTGCCAGCAGCTTACAGGGGGCCAAGACCCAGTACTTC.

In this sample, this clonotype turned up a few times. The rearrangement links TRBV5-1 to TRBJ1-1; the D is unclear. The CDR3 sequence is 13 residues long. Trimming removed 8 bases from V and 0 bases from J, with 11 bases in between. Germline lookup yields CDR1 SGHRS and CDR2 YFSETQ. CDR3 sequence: CASTDGMNTEAFF. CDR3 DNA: TGCGCCAGTACCGATGGTATGAACACTGAAGCTTTCTTT. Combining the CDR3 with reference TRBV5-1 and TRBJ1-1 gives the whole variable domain KAGVTQTPRYLIKTRGQQVTLSCSPISGHRSVSWYQQTPGQGLQFLFEYFSETQRNKGNFPGRFSGRQFSNSRSEMNVSTLELGDSALYLCASTDGMNTEAFFGQGTRLTVV.

CDR3 sequence reads: CASSLYTGVGETQYF. The CDR3 coding sequence is TGTGCCAGCAGCCTATATACAGGGGTCGGAGAGACCCAGTACTTC. The chain has TRBV9 and TRBJ2-5, with 7 bases matching TRBD1. Germline CDR1 and CDR2: SGDLS and YYNGEE. This CDR3 is 15 amino acids long. J gave up 4 bases and V 4 bases, and 10 bases lay outside the gene matches.

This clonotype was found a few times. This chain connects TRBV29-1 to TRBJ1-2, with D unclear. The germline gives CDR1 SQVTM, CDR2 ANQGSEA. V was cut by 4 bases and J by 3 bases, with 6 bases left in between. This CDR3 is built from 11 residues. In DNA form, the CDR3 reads TGCAGCGTTGGTTCCGACTATGGCTACACCTTC. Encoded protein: CSVGSDYGYTF.

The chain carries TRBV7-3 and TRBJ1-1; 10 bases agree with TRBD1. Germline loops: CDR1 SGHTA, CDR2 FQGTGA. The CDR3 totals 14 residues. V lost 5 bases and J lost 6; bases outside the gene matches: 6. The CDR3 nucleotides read TGTGCCAGCAGCCCGGGACAGGGGTTCTCTGAAGCTTTCTTT. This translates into CASSPGQGFSEAFF.

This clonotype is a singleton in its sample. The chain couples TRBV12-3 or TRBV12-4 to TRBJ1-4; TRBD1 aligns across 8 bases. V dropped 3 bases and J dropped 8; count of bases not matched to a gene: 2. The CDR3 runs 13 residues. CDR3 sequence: CASSFRTGEKLFF. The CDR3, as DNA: TGTGCCAGCAGTTTCCGGACAGGGGAAAAACTGTTTTTT.

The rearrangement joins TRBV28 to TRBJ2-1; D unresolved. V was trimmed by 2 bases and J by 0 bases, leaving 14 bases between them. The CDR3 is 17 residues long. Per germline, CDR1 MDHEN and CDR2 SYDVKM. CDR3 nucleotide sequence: TGTGCCAGCAGTTTAGCCTGGGAACTAAGCTCCTACAATGAGCAGTTCTTC. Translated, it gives CASSLAWELSSYNEQFF.

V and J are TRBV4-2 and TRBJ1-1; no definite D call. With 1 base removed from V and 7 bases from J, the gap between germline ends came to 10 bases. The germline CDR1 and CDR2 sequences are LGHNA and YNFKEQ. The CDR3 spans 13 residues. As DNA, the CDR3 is TGTGCCAGCAGCCAAGTAGATGGGGATGAAGCTTTCTTT. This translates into CASSQVDGDEAFF.

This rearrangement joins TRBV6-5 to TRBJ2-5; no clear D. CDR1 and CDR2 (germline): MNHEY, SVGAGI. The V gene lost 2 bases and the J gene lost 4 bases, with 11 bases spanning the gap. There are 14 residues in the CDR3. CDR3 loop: CASSYTGRRETQYF. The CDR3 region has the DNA TGTGCCAGCAGTTACACCGGGCGGCGAGAGACCCAGTACTTC.

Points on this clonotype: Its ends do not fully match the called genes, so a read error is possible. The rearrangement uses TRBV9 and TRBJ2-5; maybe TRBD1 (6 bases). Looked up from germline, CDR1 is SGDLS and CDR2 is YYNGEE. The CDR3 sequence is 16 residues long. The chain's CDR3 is CASSVGGRAAQETQYF. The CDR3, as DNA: TGTGCTAGCAGCGTAGGGGGACGTGCGGCACAAGAGACCCAGTACTTC.

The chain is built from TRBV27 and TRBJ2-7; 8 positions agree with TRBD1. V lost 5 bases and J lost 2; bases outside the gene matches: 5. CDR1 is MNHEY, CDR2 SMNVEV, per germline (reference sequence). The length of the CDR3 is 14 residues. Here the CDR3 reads CASSLKGQAYEQYF. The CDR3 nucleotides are TGTGCCAGCAGTCTGAAGGGACAGGCCTACGAGCAGTACTTC.

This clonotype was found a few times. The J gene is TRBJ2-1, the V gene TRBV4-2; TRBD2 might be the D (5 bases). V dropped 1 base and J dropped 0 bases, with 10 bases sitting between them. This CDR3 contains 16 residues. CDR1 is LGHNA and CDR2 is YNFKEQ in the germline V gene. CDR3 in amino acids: CASSQVSANSYNEQFF. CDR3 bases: TGTGCCAGCAGCCAAGTTAGCGCTAACTCCTACAATGAGCAGTTCTTC.

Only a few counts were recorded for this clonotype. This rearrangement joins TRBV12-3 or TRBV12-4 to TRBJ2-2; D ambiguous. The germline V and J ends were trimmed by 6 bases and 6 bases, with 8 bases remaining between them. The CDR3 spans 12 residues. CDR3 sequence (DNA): TGTGCCAGCAGACGGACGGCCGGGGAGCTGTTTTTT. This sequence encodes CASRRTAGELFF.

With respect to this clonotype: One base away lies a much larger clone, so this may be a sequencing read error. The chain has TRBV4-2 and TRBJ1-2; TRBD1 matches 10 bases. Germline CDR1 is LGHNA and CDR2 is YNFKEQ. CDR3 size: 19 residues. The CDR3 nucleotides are TGTGCCAGCAGCCAAGACCTTGCCGTGACAGGGGGCAAGGGCTATGGCTACGCCTTC. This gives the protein CASSQDLAVTGGKGYGYAF.

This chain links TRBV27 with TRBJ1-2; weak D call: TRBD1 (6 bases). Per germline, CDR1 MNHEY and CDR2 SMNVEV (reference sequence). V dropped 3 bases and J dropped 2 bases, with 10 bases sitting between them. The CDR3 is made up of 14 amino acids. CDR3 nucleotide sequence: TGTGCCAGCAGTTTGTATCAGGGGAACTATGGCTACACCTTC. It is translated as CASSLYQGNYGYTF.

In nucleotides, the CDR3 is TGTGCCAGCACCCGGGACATAGGAGGCTACACCTTC. As protein: CASTRDIGGYTF. The rearrangement uses TRBV6-2 or TRBV6-3 and TRBJ1-2; TRBD1 is a possible D gene (6 bases). Per the germline V gene, CDR1 is MNHEY and CDR2 is SVGEGT. The CDR3 spans 12 residues. V gave up 7 bases and J gave up 8 bases, with 14 bases separating them.

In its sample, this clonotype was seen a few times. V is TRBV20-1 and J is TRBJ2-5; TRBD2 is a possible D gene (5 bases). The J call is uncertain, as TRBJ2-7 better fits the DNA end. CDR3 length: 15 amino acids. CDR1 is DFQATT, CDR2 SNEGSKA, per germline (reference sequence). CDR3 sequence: CSVLRAGQRSYEQYF. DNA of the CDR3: TGCAGTGTCCTGAGGGCGGGTCAGAGGTCCTACGAGCAGTACTTC.

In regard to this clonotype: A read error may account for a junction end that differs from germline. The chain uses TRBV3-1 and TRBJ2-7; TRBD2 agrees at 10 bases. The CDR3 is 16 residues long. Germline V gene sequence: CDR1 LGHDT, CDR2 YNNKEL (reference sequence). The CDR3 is CASSLGLAASSYERYF. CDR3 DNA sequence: TGTGCCAGCAGCCTCGGACTAGCGGCAAGCTCCTACGAGCGGTACTTC.

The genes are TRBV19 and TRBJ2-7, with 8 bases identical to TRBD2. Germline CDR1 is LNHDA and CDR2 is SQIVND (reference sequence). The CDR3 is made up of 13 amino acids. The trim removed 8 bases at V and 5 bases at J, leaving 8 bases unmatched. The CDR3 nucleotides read TGTGCCAGTGCTTTAGCGGGATCCGACGAGCAGTACTTC. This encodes CASALAGSDEQYF.

CDR3 sequence reads: CASSVDRGPVGYTF. In nucleotides, the CDR3 is TGCGCCAGCAGCGTCGACAGGGGGCCAGTCGGCTACACCTTC. V is TRBV5-1 and J is TRBJ1-2, with 10 bases matching TRBD1. There are 14 residues in the CDR3. The V gene end was trimmed by 4 bases and the J gene end by 8 bases; junction bases not matched to a gene: 8. The germline V gene encodes CDR1 SGHRS and CDR2 YFSETQ.

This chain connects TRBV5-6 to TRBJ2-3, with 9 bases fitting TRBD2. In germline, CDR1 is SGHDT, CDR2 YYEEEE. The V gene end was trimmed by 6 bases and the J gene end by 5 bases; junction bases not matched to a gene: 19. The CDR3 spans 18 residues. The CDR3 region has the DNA TGTGCCAGCAACTCCACCCGGCGGGAGGGCCGTAGAGAAGATACGCAGTATTTT. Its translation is CASNSTRREGRREDTQYF.

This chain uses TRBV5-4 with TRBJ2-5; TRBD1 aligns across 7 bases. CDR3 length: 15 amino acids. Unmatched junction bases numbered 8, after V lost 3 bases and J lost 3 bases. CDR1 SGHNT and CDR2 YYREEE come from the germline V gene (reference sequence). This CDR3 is CASSSSRDRKETQYF. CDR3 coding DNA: TGTGCCAGCAGCTCGTCCCGGGACAGAAAAGAGACCCAGTACTTC.

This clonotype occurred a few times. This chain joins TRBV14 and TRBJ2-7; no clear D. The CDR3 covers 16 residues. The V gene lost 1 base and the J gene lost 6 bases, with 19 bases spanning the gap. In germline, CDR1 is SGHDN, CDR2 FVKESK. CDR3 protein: CASSQGPGITFSEQYF. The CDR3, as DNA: TGTGCCAGCAGCCAAGGACCGGGTATCACCTTTTCCGAGCAGTACTTC.